This T cell receptor (beta chain) was documented in a study of T cell responses to AZD1222 COVID-19 vaccine. Clones were sequenced by immunoSEQ multiplex PCR, and TCRdb holds only the in-frame ones, with some missing. The sample consists of 95,000 or so clones, roughly 89% of them appearing once. With respect to this clone: No antigen is known for it.

The germline gives CDR1 SGHTA, CDR2 FQGNSA. The junction had 6 bases not matched to a gene; V was cut back by 5 bases and J by 1 base. The CDR3 is 16 residues long. Study results and caveats: Clonal diversity was possibly underestimated, and white British individuals and females predominated among donors. Among spike-specific TCRs, nearly half reportedly target unmutated variant regions. Elevations in Spike-specific TCR breadth and depth followed administration of two AZD1222 doses. Spike was spanned by vaccine-associated CD4 TCRs, which were dominant at 160-218 and 743-854.

The input for sequencing was peripheral blood, taken on day 0 of MenACWY control vaccination. The chain recombines TRBV7-2 with TRBJ2-1; TRBD2 aligns across 9 bases. This clonotype originated in an adult in good health. The CDR3 sequence: CASSPNSGGSYNEQFF. The CDR3 bases are TGTGCCAGCAGCCCCAATAGCGGGGGATCCTACAATGAGCAGTTCTTC.